This TCR beta chain appears in the sequencing data of a study of cytomegalovirus exposure and HLA in healthy donors. Study conclusions and caveats: Using a false discovery rate of 0.05, a later analysis showed that approximately 16,000 TCR beta sequences were associated with HLA alleles. There were a few CMV-associated chains whose specificity for CMV antigens was confirmed in vitro.

Primers for the PCR totalled 60 Vbeta and 13 Jbeta. Assay: immunoSEQ multiplex PCR; the TCRdb copy retains only in-frame clones and omits some. The data contain some 160,000 clones, over 75% of them singletons. With regard to this clone: Its antigen remains unknown.

Germline lookup yields CDR1 MDHEN and CDR2 SYDVKM. This CDR3 region has 14 residues. Trimming took 7 bases from V and 3 from J, leaving 16 bases between them. The TCR comes from a man in his sixties in good health and CMV-seronegative. Sequenced material: PBMCs. This chain links TRBV28 with TRBJ2-7, with D possibly being TRBD1 (5 bases). DNA for the CDR3: TGTGCCAGCACCCTAGACAGAACGGTCTACGAGCAGTACTTC. This sequence encodes CASTLDRTVYEQYF. Full variable domain (outside the CDR3, taken from reference TRBV28 and TRBJ2-7): DVKVTQSSRYLVKRTGEKVFLECVQDMDHENMFWYRQDPGLGLRLIYFSYDVKMKEKGDIPEGYSVSREKKERFSLILESASTNQTSMYLCASTLDRTVYEQYFGPGTRLTVT.